This TCR beta chain was documented in a study of blood T cell repertoires in COVID-19 (dated by TCRdb to 2018 to 2020). Regarding the complete study: The collaborator samples originated in the United States, Italy and Spain and spanned the acute and convalescent phases of COVID-19. Subjects who had been exposed to COVID-19, were actively infected with it, or had recovered from it provided the deeply sampled blood TCRbeta repertoires that made up the dataset. The repertoires were released in a freely available public database intended as a resource for research on the immune response to SARS-CoV-2. Nearly every sample came with metadata listing a de-identified subject ID, COVID-19 status, age in years and sex. Where available, HLA class I and class II types were taken from metadata supplied by the sample provider and were not determined by assay-based typing. The prospective study material was composed of cDNA or gDNA derived from T cells, B-cell-depleted T cells, or PBMCs. Samples were obtained from the ongoing ImmuneRACE study (first 160 participants) and from 1,000 to 1,500 subjects provided by 6 global collaborators.

In the case of this clone: Its antigen is not yet known. The input lacks base qualities; no much larger clone sits a single base away.

TCRbeta CDR3 regions were amplified from genomic DNA by means of the immunoSEQ Assay, a bias-controlled multiplex PCR. The authors processed their data as follows. Within the assay, amplification of reference gene primers was used to estimate how many nucleated cells each sample contained. To quantify the absolute abundance of each unique TCRbeta CDR3 rearrangement, sequence reads were collapsed and filtered. For each sample, productive Simpson clonality was calculated as the square root of Simpson's diversity index across productive rearrangements. Drawn from immuneACCESS, this table holds only the in-frame rearrangements with V and J called that TCRdb kept. Clones are partly lost; checked studies trace under half to an unresolved V gene and leave the rest unexplained. The V and J calls and the clone size are those of that table, but D and trimming were determined from the DNA. This sample holds over 75,000 clones; roughly 79% were observed only once. The leading ten clones occupy 15% to 20% of the sample.

Each collaborating institution followed its own protocols to collect whole blood in K2EDTA tubes. For TCRbeta analysis, collaborator samples were shipped as frozen whole blood, as isolated PBMCs, or as DNA extracted from either sample type. Overall results and qualifications from the work: The amount of clinical and demographic metadata varied by source and participant and was provided uncurated.

The cysteine opens and the phenylalanine closes a CDR3 of 14 amino acids. The retained sequence is limited to the CDR3, 42 bases, with the frame set at the first base. CDR1 is given as SGHRS and CDR2 as YFSETQ, both from the germline V gene. V lost 4 bases and J lost 8 bases; the stretch between them is 13 bases long. The clonotype comes from a human donor in a cohort sampled during active COVID-19. Sequencing was carried out using peripheral blood. The chain is made from TRBV5-1 and TRBJ1-6; tentative D gene TRBD1, with 5 bases matching. CDR3 loop: CASSRGGVDSPLHF. The DNA is as follows: TGCGCCAGCAGCCGGGGGGGTGTTGATTCACCCCTCCACTTT.